Reported below is one TCR beta chain. Sequencing used immunoSEQ multiplex PCR; TCRdb keeps in-frame clones, though not all of them. The sample contains roughly 35,000 clones, approximately 90% of which appear only once. The source of the sample is a study of blood T cell repertoires in COVID-19. Study-level information: Researchers got acute and convalescent COVID-19 samples from the United States, Italy and Spain. The analysed material was cDNA or gDNA that came from T cells, B-cell-depleted T cells, or PBMCs.

The CDR3 contains 15 residues. Unmatched junction bases numbered 0, after V lost 2 bases and J lost 0 bases. Per germline, CDR1 MNHEY and CDR2 SVGEGT. The receptor comes from a man aged 65-85 years with acute or convalescent COVID-19. Sequences were obtained from peripheral blood. The gene calls are TRBV6-2 or TRBV6-3 and TRBJ2-3, with TRBD2 identical over 9 bases. The CDR3 coding sequence is TGTGCCAGCAGTTACACTAGCGGGAGCACAGATACGCAGTATTTT. Its translation: CASSYTSGSTDTQYF.